The TCR beta chain described here comes from a study of blood T cells in healthy people across ages. General study results and limits: Roughly linear declines in TCR beta diversity per million T cells occurred with age.

Germline V gene sequence: CDR1 KGHSH, CDR2 LQKENI. This CDR3 spans 14 amino acids. It was with a sample-barcoded 5' primer and a J-beta primer mix that a second PCR of about 6 to 12 cycles was run. Each CDR3 protein gets one entry after TCRdb re-called the 5' RACE reads with MiXCR. Counted here are hundreds of thousands of distinct CDR3 sequences, approximately 25% occurring once; the ten biggest clones make up roughly 9%. Around 9 milliliters of peripheral blood were drawn from each donor into EDTA-treated tubes. As for this clonotype: Antigen specificity is unknown.

These sequences were also reported in another study, on T cells of mothers and their children.

The gene calls are TRBV18 and TRBJ2-5, with D perhaps TRBD2 (5 bases). The end of the DNA is better explained by TRBJ2-7, so the J call may be wrong. This TCR came from a boy between 5 and 17 years old in good health. The sample comprised blood. The CDR3 loop reads CASSPPRLAYEQYF. As DNA, the CDR3 is TGTGCCAGCTCACCACCCAGGCTAGCTTACGAGCAGTACTTC.